Sequencing of this T cell receptor (beta chain) was carried out in a study of regulatory T cells in long-lasting Graves disease. Overall study context: Over 5 years of antithyroid drugs plus positive TSH receptor antibodies defined persistent Graves' disease.

As for time point: persistent/refractory GD, antithyroid drugs over 5 years with positive TRAb. From RNA extracted from PBMCs, the TCR library was made. This clonotype showed up just a few times. Antigen: not known. Germline V gene sequence: CDR1 MGHDK, CDR2 SYGVNS. The junction had 8 bases not matched to a gene; V was cut back by 10 bases and J by 5 bases. The CDR3 runs to 15 residues. Arm-PCR of CDR3 regions and iRepertoire HTBI primers were the basis on which TCR beta libraries were built. TCRdb ran MiXCR on the multiplex PCR reads and lists one entry per CDR3 protein. The sample lists roughly 400,000 distinct CDR3 sequences; about a fifth were seen once. Study-wide results and caveats: No thyroid tissue was studied; the work used peripheral blood only. The study found TRBV28, TRBJ1-2 and TRBJ2-5 favored in persistent disease.

Sample: peripheral blood mononuclear cells (PBMCs), taken when the disease was refractory, from a patient treated with antithyroid drugs. The J gene is TRBJ2-2, the V gene TRBV25-1; 12 bases align to TRBD2. This sequence originates from a female donor with Graves disease. CDR3 nucleotide sequence: TGTGCCACTCAGACTAGCGGGAGAGAAACCGGGGAGCTGTTTTTT. Translating it yields CATQTSGRETGELFF.